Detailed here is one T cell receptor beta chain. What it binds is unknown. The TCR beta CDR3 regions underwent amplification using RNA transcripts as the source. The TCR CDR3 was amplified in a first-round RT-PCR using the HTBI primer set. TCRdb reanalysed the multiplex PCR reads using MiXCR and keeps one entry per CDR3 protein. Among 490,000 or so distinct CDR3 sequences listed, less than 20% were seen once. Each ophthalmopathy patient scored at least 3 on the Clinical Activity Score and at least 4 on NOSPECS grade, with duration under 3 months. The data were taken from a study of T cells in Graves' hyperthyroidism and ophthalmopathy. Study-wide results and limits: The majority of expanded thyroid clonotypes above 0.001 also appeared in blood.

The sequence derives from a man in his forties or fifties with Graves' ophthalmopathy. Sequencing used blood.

CDR3 coding DNA: TGTGCCAGCAGTGACACTAGCGGGAGGACCTACAATGAGCAGTTCTTC. Translation: CASSDTSGRTYNEQFF. This chain joins TRBV25-1 and TRBJ2-1; TRBD2 aligns across 12 bases. CDR1 is MGHDK, CDR2 SYGVNS, per germline. The CDR3 consists of 16 residues. V was pared by 3 bases and J by 2 bases, with 2 bases of the junction left unmatched.